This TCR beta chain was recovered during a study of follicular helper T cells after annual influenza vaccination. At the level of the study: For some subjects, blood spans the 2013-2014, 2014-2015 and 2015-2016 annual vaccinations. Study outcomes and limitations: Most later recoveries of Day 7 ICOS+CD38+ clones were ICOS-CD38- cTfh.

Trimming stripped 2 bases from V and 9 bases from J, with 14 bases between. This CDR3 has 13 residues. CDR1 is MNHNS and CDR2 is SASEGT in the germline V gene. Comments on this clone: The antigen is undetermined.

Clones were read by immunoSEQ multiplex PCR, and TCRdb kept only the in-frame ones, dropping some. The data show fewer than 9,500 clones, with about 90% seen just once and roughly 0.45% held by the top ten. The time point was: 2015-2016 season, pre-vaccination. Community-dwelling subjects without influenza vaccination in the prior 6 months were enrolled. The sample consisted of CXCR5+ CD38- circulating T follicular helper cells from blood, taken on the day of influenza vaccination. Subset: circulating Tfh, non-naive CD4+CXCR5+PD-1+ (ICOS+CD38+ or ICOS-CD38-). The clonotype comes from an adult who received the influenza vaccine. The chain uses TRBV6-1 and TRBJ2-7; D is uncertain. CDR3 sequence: CASSESKIGRQYF. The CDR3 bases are TGTGCCAGCAGTGAATCGAAGATAGGACGGCAGTACTTC.